Listed below are T cell receptor beta chains from one sample, sequenced in a study of vaccination effects on CD4 cells after COVID-19. For these receptors, no antigen is known. Assay: immunoSEQ multiplex PCR; the TCRdb copy retains only in-frame clones and omits some. The profile shows roughly 67,000 clones, 78% of them singletons. The source material was CD4+ T cells from PBMCs cultured with SARS-CoV-2 spike peptides, sampled before COVID-19 vaccination. All receptors derive from a human donor who received a COVID-19 vaccine. Both conserved end residues are part of each CDR3. Each record gives: J gene, clone size, CDR3 length, V gene, D gene, CDR3 DNA, CDR3 protein. A D gene is named only where the DNA matches it firmly. Clone size is shown for a subset of rows, as once, few, many or a class of expanded clone.

TRBJ1-5	NA	14	TRBV18	TRBD1	TGTGCCAGCTCACTAACGACAGGGGAGCAGCCCCAGCATTTT	CASSLTTGEQPQHF
TRBJ1-1	NA	14	TRBV5-1	NA	TGCGCCAGCAGCCCGGCGACAGATTTTGGTGGAGCTTTCTTT	CASSPATDFGGAFF
TRBJ1-3	NA	13	TRBV28	NA	TGTGCCAGCAGTTCGGAGGTTGGAAACACCATATATTTT	CASSSEVGNTIYF
TRBJ1-6	NA	15	TRBV9	NA	TGTGCCAGCAGCGTATCGGCAGGGGCGAATTCACCCCTCCACTTT	CASSVSAGANSPLHF
TRBJ2-5	once	15	TRBV19	TRBD1	TGTGCCAGTAGCACGGACAGGGTAGAGCAAGAGACCCAGTACTTC	CASSTDRVEQETQYF
TRBJ2-5	NA	13	TRBV29-1	NA	TGCAGCGTTGGCGGGAAGTACCAAGAGACCCAGTACTTC	CSVGGKYQETQYF
TRBJ1-1	NA	14	TRBV5-8	TRBD1	TGTGCCAGCAGCAGACAGGGAGCAGACACTGAAGCTTTCTTT	CASSRQGADTEAFF
TRBJ1-1	few	13	TRBV19	NA	TGTGCCAGTAGTATTAAGGGGGACACTGAAGCTTTCTTT	CASSIKGDTEAFF
TRBJ1-1	NA	15	TRBV5-6	NA	TGTGCCAGCAGCTCCCAACAGGGTTCGAACACTGAAGCTTTCTTT	CASSSQQGSNTEAFF
TRBJ2-1	NA	16	TRBV7-6	NA	TGTGCCAGCAGCTTAGAGGGGGGGCGACCTTACAATGAGCAGTTCTTC	CASSLEGGRPYNEQFF
TRBJ1-1	once	13	TRBV10-3	NA	TGTGCCATCAGTGAGGCCAGAGGCACTGAAGCTTTCTTT	CAISEARGTEAFF
TRBJ2-2	NA	14	TRBV27	NA	TGTGCCAGCAGTTTTTCGGGTCTCACCGGGGAGCTGTTTTTT	CASSFSGLTGELFF
TRBJ2-2	NA	15	TRBV6-6	TRBD1	TGTGCCAGCAGTGGGAGACAGGGTCGGACCGGGGAGCTGTTTTTT	CASSGRQGRTGELFF
TRBJ1-6	few	14	TRBV3-1/TRBV3-2	NA	TGTGCCAGCAGCCAAGGACAGCTCAATTCACCCCTCCACTTT	CASSQGQLNSPLHF
TRBJ2-2	NA	15	TRBV24-1	NA	TGTGCCACCAGTGACCCGGGACTCAACACCGGGGAGCTGTTTTTT	CATSDPGLNTGELFF
TRBJ1-1	NA	16	TRBV19	NA	TGTGCCAGTAGTTCAGCCCGGGCAGCCATGAACACTGAAGCTTTCTTT	CASSSARAAMNTEAFF
TRBJ2-2	few	17	TRBV7-2	TRBD1	TGTGCCAGCAGCCGTCAAACCGGGACAGGGGGATCCGGGGAGCTGTTTTTT	CASSRQTGTGGSGELFF
TRBJ2-5	NA	16	TRBV6-6	TRBD2	TGTGCCAGCAGTTACTTAGCGGGGGGAAGTCAAGAGACCCAGTACTTC	CASSYLAGGSQETQYF
TRBJ2-2	NA	15	TRBV19	NA	TGTGCCAGTAGTCCCCGACAGTCCGGCACCGGGGAGCTGTTTTTT	CASSPRQSGTGELFF
TRBJ1-1	NA	14	TRBV18	NA	TGTGCCAGCTCACAAGGAGGGGGGGGGACTGAAGCTTTCTTT	CASSQGGGGTEAFF
TRBJ1-1	NA	14	TRBV5-1	TRBD1	TGCGCCAGCAGCTTGGTGGCAGGGGGCTCTGAAGCTTTCTTT	CASSLVAGGSEAFF
TRBJ2-1	NA	16	TRBV4-2	TRBD1	TGTGCCAGCAGCCAAGACCAAGTAGACAGGGCAAATGAGCAGTTCTTC	CASSQDQVDRANEQFF
TRBJ2-1	once	15	TRBV11-2	TRBD2	TGTGCCAGCAGCTTACTAGCGGGGGGTTACAATGAGCAGTTCTTC	CASSLLAGGYNEQFF
TRBJ1-5	NA	14	TRBV25-1	NA	TGTGCCAGCAGTCCGGACAGAATCAATCAGCCCCAGCATTTT	CASSPDRINQPQHF
TRBJ2-5	NA	15	TRBV15	NA	TGTGCCACCAGCAGAGATCGCGGCCTGCAAGAGACCCAGTACTTC	CATSRDRGLQETQYF
TRBJ2-1	NA	14	TRBV6-5	NA	TGTGCCAGCAGGGGAGGGCAGGGGGCCTATGAGCAGTTCTTC	CASRGGQGAYEQFF
TRBJ2-5	NA	15	TRBV30	TRBD2	TGTGCCGGTGGAGCCAGGCTAGCGGTTAAAGAGACCCAGTACTTC	CAGGARLAVKETQYF
TRBJ1-1	NA	16	TRBV5-1	NA	TGCGCCAGCAGCTTGGCAAGGGCTAATTTGAACACTGAAGCTTTCTTT	CASSLARANLNTEAFF
TRBJ2-5	NA	14	TRBV5-1	NA	TGCGCCAGCAGCCTCGGGGAGGTTGGAGAGACCCAGTACTTC	CASSLGEVGETQYF
TRBJ1-6	NA	14	TRBV30	NA	TGTGCCTGGAGTGATCTACAGGGCCGGTCACCCCTCCACTTT	CAWSDLQGRSPLHF
TRBJ1-4	NA	15	TRBV6-5	NA	TGTGCCAGCAGTTACTCGCGTGGAACTAATGAAAAACTGTTTTTT	CASSYSRGTNEKLFF